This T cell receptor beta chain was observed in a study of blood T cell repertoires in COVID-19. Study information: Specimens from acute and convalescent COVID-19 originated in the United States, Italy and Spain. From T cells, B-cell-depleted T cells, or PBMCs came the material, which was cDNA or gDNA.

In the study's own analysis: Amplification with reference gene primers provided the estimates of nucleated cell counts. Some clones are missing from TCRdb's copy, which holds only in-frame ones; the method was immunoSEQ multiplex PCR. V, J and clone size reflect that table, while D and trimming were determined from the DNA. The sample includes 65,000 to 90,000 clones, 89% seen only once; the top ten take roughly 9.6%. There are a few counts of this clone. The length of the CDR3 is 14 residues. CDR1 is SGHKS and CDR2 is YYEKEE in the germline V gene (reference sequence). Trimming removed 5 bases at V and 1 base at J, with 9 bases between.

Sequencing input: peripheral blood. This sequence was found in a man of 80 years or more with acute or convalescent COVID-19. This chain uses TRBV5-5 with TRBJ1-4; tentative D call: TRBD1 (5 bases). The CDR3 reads CASRSQGTNEKLFF. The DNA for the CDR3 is TGTGCCAGCAGGTCCCAGGGAACTAATGAAAAACTGTTTTTT.